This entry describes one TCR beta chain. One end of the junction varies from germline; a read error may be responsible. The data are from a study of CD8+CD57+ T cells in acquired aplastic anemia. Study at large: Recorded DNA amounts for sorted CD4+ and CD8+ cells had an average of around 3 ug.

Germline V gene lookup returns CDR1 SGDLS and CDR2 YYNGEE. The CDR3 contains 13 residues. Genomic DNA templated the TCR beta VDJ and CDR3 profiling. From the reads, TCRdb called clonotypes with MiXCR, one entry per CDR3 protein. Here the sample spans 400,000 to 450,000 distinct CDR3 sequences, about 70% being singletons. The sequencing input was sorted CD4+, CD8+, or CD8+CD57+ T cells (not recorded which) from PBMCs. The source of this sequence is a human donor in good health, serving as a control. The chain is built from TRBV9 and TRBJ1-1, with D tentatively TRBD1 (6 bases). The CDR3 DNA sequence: TGTGCCAGCACCCGGCAGGGGTACCACACAGATACGTTT. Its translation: CASTRQGYHTDTF.